This T cell receptor (beta chain) was obtained from a study of cytomegalovirus exposure and HLA in healthy donors. Study as a whole: Out of about 410 genotyped donors, about 76% belonged to the Caucasian-associated ancestry cluster. Points from the study as a whole: In a later analysis, a missense DCLRE1C variant was linked to TCR beta V- and J-gene trimming. Apparent HLA restriction characterized most CMV-associated TCR beta chains in a later analysis.

The PCR employed 60 Vbeta primers together with 13 Jbeta primers. Assay used: immunoSEQ multiplex PCR; TCRdb lists only in-frame clones, some missing. This table holds approximately 81,000 clones, about three quarters found once. As regards this clone: Antigen unknown.

The CDR3 covers 13 residues. The V segment lost 6 bases and the J segment 7 bases; nucleotides outside the gene matches: 6. Germline CDR1 SGHVS, CDR2 FNYEAQ. Donors were nominally healthy when sampled, though unrecorded immune exposures were likely. This TCR was recovered from a man aged 50 or older in good health and CMV-seropositive. The chain joins TRBV7-6 to TRBJ2-7; TRBD1 aligns across 10 bases. The specimen was PBMCs. In DNA form, the CDR3 reads TGTGCCAGCAGGCCGACAGGGGGCAATGAGCAGTACTTC. Protein sequence: CASRPTGGNEQYF.